The TCR beta chain described here comes from a study of blood T cell repertoires in COVID-19 (dated by TCRdb to the early 2020s). Study-wide context: Samples covering the acute and convalescent phases of COVID-19 were provided by collaborators in the United States, Italy and Spain. The material from the prospective study consisted of cDNA or gDNA derived from T cells, B-cell-depleted T cells, or PBMCs. The dataset comprised deeply sampled blood TCRbeta repertoires from subjects exposed to, actively infected with, or recovered from COVID-19. A freely available public database, intended as a resource for researchers studying the immune response to SARS-CoV-2, is where the repertoires were released. Samples were obtained from the ongoing ImmuneRACE study (first 160 participants) and from over 1,000 subjects provided by 6 global collaborators. The sample metadata nearly always contained a de-identified subject ID, COVID-19 status, age in years and sex. Where available, HLA class I and class II types were obtained from metadata supplied by the sample provider rather than from assay-based typing. Study-level results and caveats: The quantity of clinical and demographic metadata differed by source and by participant and was supplied without curation.

CDR1 LNHDA and CDR2 SQIVND are derived from the germline V gene (reference sequence). From its cysteine to its phenylalanine, the CDR3 spans 15 amino acids. Solely the CDR3 DNA is kept, with 45 bases framed from the first base. Relative to germline, V is missing 7 bases and J is missing 5 bases, with 11 bases of the junction outside any gene match. TCRbeta CDR3 regions were amplified from genomic DNA by means of the immunoSEQ Assay, a bias-controlled multiplex PCR. Under the source paper's analysis protocol: Nucleated cell counts per sample were estimated from amplification of reference gene primers within the assay. Sequence reads were collapsed and filtered to measure the absolute abundance of every unique TCRbeta CDR3 rearrangement. For each sample, productive Simpson clonality was calculated by taking the square root of Simpson's diversity index across productive rearrangements. Drawn from immuneACCESS, this table holds only the in-frame rearrangements with V and J called that TCRdb kept. Clones are partly lost; checked studies trace under half to an unresolved V gene and leave the rest unexplained. V and J calls and clone size are copied from that table; D and trimming were computed from the DNA. For this sample the table gives over 80,000 clones, of which around 87% were detected only once. The ten biggest clones cover roughly 21% of the sample.

As for this clone: Its target antigen remains unknown. Per-base qualities were not stored, and no clone one base away is much larger.

Collaborating institutions collected whole blood in K2EDTA tubes following their own protocols. For TCRbeta analysis, collaborators shipped samples as frozen whole blood, isolated PBMCs, or DNA extracted from either of those sample types. This TCR was recovered from a human donor in a cohort sampled during active COVID-19. The V and J segments used are TRBV19 and TRBJ2-1; 7 bases in the junction line up with TRBD1. The sample consisted of peripheral blood. Here the CDR3 is given as CASTLGQLNHNEQFF. The DNA sequence reads TGTGCCAGTACCCTGGGACAGCTGAACCACAATGAGCAGTTCTTC.